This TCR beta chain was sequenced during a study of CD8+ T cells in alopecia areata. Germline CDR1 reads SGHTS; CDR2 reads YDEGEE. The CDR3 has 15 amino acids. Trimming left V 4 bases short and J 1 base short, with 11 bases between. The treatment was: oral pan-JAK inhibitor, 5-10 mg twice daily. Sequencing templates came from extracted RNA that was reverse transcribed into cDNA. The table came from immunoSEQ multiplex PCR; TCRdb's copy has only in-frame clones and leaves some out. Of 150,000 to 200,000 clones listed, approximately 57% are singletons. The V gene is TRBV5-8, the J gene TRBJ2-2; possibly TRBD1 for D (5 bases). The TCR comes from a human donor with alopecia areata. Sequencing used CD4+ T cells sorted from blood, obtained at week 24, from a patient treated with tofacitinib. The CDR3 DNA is TGTGCCAGCAGCCAGGGCTACAGGAACACCGGGGAGCTGTTTTTT. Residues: CASSQGYRNTGELFF.